These T cell receptor beta chains were read from a single sample in a study of blood T cell repertoires in COVID-19. Here immunoSEQ multiplex PCR was the method, and the copy in TCRdb shows in-frame clones only, minus some. The sample contains approximately 200,000 clones, 94% of which appear only once. Sample: peripheral blood. The receptors derive from a man in his thirties or forties with COVID-19, enrolled during active disease. CDR3s include the opening cysteine and the closing phenylalanine or tryptophan. A D gene is named only where the DNA matches it firmly. Only part of the rows carry a size: once, few, many, or a class if the clone is expanded.

CASLGQGTTNEKLFF	TGTGCCAGCTTAGGACAGGGGACAACTAATGAAAAACTGTTTTTT	TRBJ1-4	TRBV2	TRBD1	.
CASSLEVAGFDNEQFF	TGTGCCAGCAGCTTAGAAGTAGCGGGGTTCGACAATGAGCAGTTCTTC	TRBJ2-1	TRBV7-7	TRBD2	.
CASSSGQDPYEQYF	TGCGCCAGCAGCTCGGGACAGGATCCCTACGAGCAGTACTTC	TRBJ2-7	TRBV5-1	TRBD1	few
CASFPREAGALFQETQYF	TGTGCCAGCTTCCCGAGGGAGGCGGGGGCCTTATTCCAAGAGACCCAGTACTTC	TRBJ2-5	TRBV18	.	.
CASSLTGASNQPQHF	TGCGCCAGCAGCCTGACAGGGGCTAGCAATCAGCCCCAGCATTTT	TRBJ1-5	TRBV5-1	TRBD1	few
CASSLYSGTNTEAFF	TGTGCCAGCAGTTTATACTCGGGTACGAACACTGAAGCTTTCTTT	TRBJ1-1	TRBV27	.	.
CASSTRGEQYF	TGTGCCAGTAGTACCCGCGGTGAGCAGTACTTC	TRBJ2-7	TRBV19	.	.
CASSSARTGGSGNTIYF	TGTGCCAGCAGCAGCGCCCGAACAGGCGGCTCTGGAAACACCATATATTTT	TRBJ1-3	TRBV5-4	.	.
CASSLFPGQGSYEQYF	TGTGCCAGCAGCTTGTTCCCGGGACAGGGATCCTACGAGCAGTACTTC	TRBJ2-7	TRBV5-5	TRBD1	.
CASSIHSRGPTNYGYTF	TGTGCCAGTAGTATTCATTCCCGAGGCCCGACTAACTATGGCTACACCTTC	TRBJ1-2	TRBV19	.	.
CASSDDRDWAHYEQYF	TGTGCCAGCAGCGATGACCGGGACTGGGCCCACTACGAGCAGTACTTC	TRBJ2-7	TRBV21-1	.	.
CASSIGGKNQPQHF	TGTGCCAGTAGTATTGGGGGCAAGAATCAGCCCCAGCATTTT	TRBJ1-5	TRBV19	.	.
CASSIGQGGEQPQHF	TGCGCCAGCAGCATTGGACAGGGCGGAGAACAGCCCCAGCATTTT	TRBJ1-5	TRBV5-1	TRBD1	once
CASSPGGSRNEQFF	TGTGCCAGCAGCCCAGGGGGTAGCAGGAATGAGCAGTTCTTC	TRBJ2-1	TRBV9	TRBD1	.
CASSLGTDLGNSPLHF	TGTGCCAGCAGCTTAGGGACAGACTTAGGGAATTCACCCCTCCACTTT	TRBJ1-6	TRBV7-6	.	.
CASSSTDSHEKLFF	TGTGCCAGCAGTTCCACGGACAGCCATGAAAAACTGTTTTTT	TRBJ1-4	TRBV6-9	.	.
CASRQGSSNQPQHF	TGTGCCAGTAGACAGGGATCGAGCAATCAGCCCCAGCATTTT	TRBJ1-5	TRBV19	.	.
CASSRGQGTFQPQHF	TGTGCCAGCAGCCGGGGACAGGGGACGTTTCAGCCCCAGCATTTT	TRBJ1-5	TRBV3-1/TRBV3-2	TRBD1	.
CASSQDWFQRGSYEQYF	TGCGCCAGCAGCCAAGATTGGTTCCAGCGGGGCTCCTACGAGCAGTACTTC	TRBJ2-7	TRBV4-1	TRBD2	.
CASREGTYGYTF	TGTGCCAGCAGAGAGGGAACCTATGGCTACACCTTC	TRBJ1-2	TRBV6-5	.	.
CASSDFPPGTKNIQYF	TGTGCCAGCAGTGATTTCCCCCCGGGGACCAAAAACATTCAGTACTTC	TRBJ2-4	TRBV6-1	.	.
CASSAGSNIYGYTF	TGTGCCAGCAGCGCAGGGTCGAACATCTATGGCTACACCTTC	TRBJ1-2	TRBV6-5	.	.
CASSPPGGTYGYTF	TGTGCCAGCAGCCCCCCAGGGGGTACCTATGGCTACACCTTC	TRBJ1-2	TRBV13	TRBD1	.
CASRDREGTGELFF	TGCGCCAGCCGGGACAGGGAGGGAACCGGGGAGCTGTTTTTT	TRBJ2-2	TRBV10-2	TRBD1	.
CASTPPTSGGQDTDTQYF	TGTGCCAGCACTCCACCGACTAGCGGGGGCCAAGACACAGATACGCAGTATTTT	TRBJ2-3	TRBV7-9	TRBD2	.
CATTVNTGELFF	TGCGCCACCACGGTGAACACCGGGGAGCTGTTTTTT	TRBJ2-2	TRBV5-1	.	.
CASSVLGGDTEAFF	TGTGCCAGTAGTGTTTTAGGGGGCGATACTGAAGCTTTCTTT	TRBJ1-1	TRBV19	TRBD1	.
CASSTGLAGDQETQYF	TGTGCCAGCAGTACCGGACTAGCGGGGGACCAAGAGACCCAGTACTTC	TRBJ2-5	TRBV5-4	TRBD2	.
CASSPRTVNTEAFF	TGTGCCAGCAGCCCTCGGACAGTGAACACTGAAGCTTTCTTT	TRBJ1-1	TRBV4-2	.	.
CASSRPDRVPTEAFF	TGTGCCAGCAGTCGCCCGGACAGGGTGCCCACTGAAGCTTTCTTT	TRBJ1-1	TRBV6-5	TRBD1	.
CAWSGGTGSGYTF	TGTGCCTGGAGCGGGGGGACAGGGAGCGGCTACACCTTC	TRBJ1-2	TRBV30	TRBD1	.
CAWSVGGTSGELFF	TGTGCCTGGAGTGTGGGGGGGACGTCCGGGGAGCTGTTTTTT	TRBJ2-2	TRBV30	TRBD2	.
CASSERPGKGPLHF	TGCGCCAGCAGTGAGAGGCCGGGGAAAGGGCCCCTCCACTTT	TRBJ1-6	TRBV10-2	.	few
CATSDIGGMVSEAFF	TGTGCCACCAGTGATATTGGGGGGATGGTCTCTGAAGCTTTCTTT	TRBJ1-1	TRBV24-1	.	once
CASSPPGGVETQYF	TGTGCCAGCTCACCACCCGGGGGGGTCGAGACCCAGTACTTC	TRBJ2-5	TRBV18	TRBD2	.
CASSSRRAGINEQFF	TGTGCCAGCAGCTCCCGGAGGGCAGGGATCAATGAGCAGTTCTTC	TRBJ2-1	TRBV7-9	.	once
CATSRGANYGYTF	TGTGCCACCAGCAGGGGCGCGAACTATGGCTACACCTTC	TRBJ1-2	TRBV15	.	.
CASKLRTGGGNEQFF	TGTGCCAGCAAACTCCGGACAGGGGGAGGCAATGAGCAGTTCTTC	TRBJ2-1	TRBV2	TRBD1	.
CASSALTKNYGYTF	TGTGCCAGCAGTGCGTTGACAAAGAACTATGGCTACACCTTC	TRBJ1-2	TRBV2	.	.
CASSVVRGPEQFF	TGTGCCAGCAGCGTAGTAAGGGGTCCTGAGCAGTTCTTC	TRBJ2-1	TRBV9	.	.
CASSPGSNQPQHF	TGTGCCAGCAGTCCGGGGAGCAATCAGCCCCAGCATTTT	TRBJ1-5	TRBV7-6	.	once
CASVGTSSYEQYF	TGTGCCTCCGTTGGGACTTCTTCCTACGAGCAGTACTTC	TRBJ2-7	TRBV3-1/TRBV3-2	.	once
CAWSGGSGNTIYF	TGTGCCTGGAGTGGAGGGTCTGGAAACACCATATATTTT	TRBJ1-3	TRBV30	.	.
CASGLMGSDPGELFF	TGTGCTAGTGGTTTGATGGGCAGTGATCCCGGGGAGCTGTTTTTT	TRBJ2-2	TRBV12-5	.	.
CASSLGVAGVIQETQYF	TGCGCCAGCAGCTTAGGGGTAGCGGGGGTGATACAAGAGACCCAGTACTTC	TRBJ2-5	TRBV5-1	TRBD2	.